This TCR beta chain came from a study of identical twins. MiXCR, applied by TCRdb to the 5' RACE reads, yields one record per CDR3 protein. The sample consists of some 500,000 distinct CDR3 sequences, about 14% of them appearing once. The junction had 5 bases not matched to a gene; V was cut back by 5 bases and J by 6 bases. The CDR3 is made up of 14 amino acids. Looked up from germline, CDR1 is MNHNS and CDR2 is SASEGT. The data were also submitted as part of a second study, on yellow fever vaccine responses in identical twins. That publication notes: Twins reportedly appeared to share part of their vaccine T cell response while keeping part individual.

This clonotype was sampled from a woman aged 18-29 years in good health. Sequences were obtained from CD4+ T cells sorted from blood. The V call is TRBV6-1, the J call TRBJ1-4; 8 bases agree with TRBD1. The CDR3 protein is CASSIRTGHEKLFF. CDR3 nucleotides: TGTGCCAGCAGTATCCGGACAGGGCATGAAAAACTGTTTTTT.